The 14 T cell receptor beta chains below all came from one sample that was sequenced in a study of STAT5B mutations in CD4+ large granular lymphocyte leukemia. The data were produced by immunoSEQ multiplex PCR, yet TCRdb's version contains in-frame clones alone and is incomplete. This sample yields about 30,000 clones, of which less than 80% are seen a single time; over 2% belongs to the top ten. The sample taken for sequencing was CD4+ T cells from blood buffy coats. The receptors derive from a human donor in good health.

V is TRBV10-3 and J is TRBJ1-6; 7 positions match TRBD1. The V and J ends lost 0 bases and 10 bases, in that order; junction bases with no gene match: 9. The length of the CDR3 is 16 residues. Germline V gene lookup returns CDR1 ENHRY and CDR2 SYGVKD. The CDR3: CAISESGGEVGSPLHF. The CDR3 nucleotides are TGTGCCATCAGTGAGTCAGGGGGCGAGGTTGGATCACCCCTCCACTTT.

The chain has TRBV9 and TRBJ1-5, with a possible D match to TRBD1 (5 bases). Trimming shortened V by 0 bases and J by 4 bases, and 11 bases separated the two germline ends. CDR3 size: 15 residues. CDR1 is SGDLS, CDR2 YYNGEE, per germline. CDR3 sequence (DNA): TGTGCCAGCAGCGTAGGAGGGGACGAGAATCAGCCCCAGCATTTT. This encodes CASSVGGDENQPQHF. The full variable domain, completed using reference TRBV9 and TRBJ1-5, is DSGVTQTPKHLITATGQRVTLRCSPRSGDLSVYWYQQSLDQGLQFLIQYYNGEERAKGNILERFSAQQFPDLHSELNLSSLELGDSALYFCASSVGGDENQPQHFGDGTRLSIL.

The rearrangement joins TRBV11-2 to TRBJ1-1; no definite D call. V shed 3 bases and J shed 6 bases, with 5 bases lying between them. This CDR3 spans 11 amino acids. Germline V gene sequence: CDR1 SGHAT, CDR2 FQNNGV. Written as DNA, the CDR3 is TGTGCCAGCAGCTTTAATTCTGAAGCTTTCTTT. Amino acid sequence: CASSFNSEAFF. Using reference TRBV11-2 and TRBJ1-1 for the parts outside the CDR3, the full variable domain is EAGVAQSPRYKIIEKRQSVAFWCNPISGHATLYWYQQILGQGPKLLIQFQNNGVVDDSQLPKDRFSAERLKGVDSTLKIQPAKLEDSAVYLCASSFNSEAFFGQGTRLTVV.

This clone was seen only a few times. This rearrangement joins TRBV30 to TRBJ1-1; the D gene is possibly TRBD1 (5 bases). Trimming pared 4 bases from V and 3 bases from J, leaving 12 bases between. Germline V CDR1 and CDR2: GTSNPN, SVGIG (reference sequence). The CDR3 contains 13 residues. Here the CDR3 DNA reads TGTGCCTGGACCAGGGCCCTCTACACTGAAGCTTTCTTT. It encodes CAWTRALYTEAFF.

This clone was observed a few times. The chain joins TRBV6-5 to TRBJ1-5; 11 bases match TRBD1. Germline values: CDR1 MNHEY, CDR2 SVGAGI. The V and J ends lost 6 bases and 5 bases, in that order; junction bases with no gene match: 6. The CDR3 consists of 15 residues. The CDR3 reads CASSRGQGAYQPQHF. The CDR3 region has the DNA TGTGCCAGCAGCCGAGGACAGGGGGCATATCAGCCCCAGCATTTT.

The count of this clone is one. The chain is built from TRBV27 and TRBJ2-5; maybe TRBD2 (6 bases). The end of the DNA aligns better with TRBJ2-7, so the J call may be wrong. This CDR3 has 15 amino acids. Germline V gene sequence: CDR1 MNHEY, CDR2 SMNVEV (reference sequence). The CDR3 nucleotides are TGTGCCAGCAGTGCAACCGGGACTGGATCCTACGAGCAGTACTTC. Amino acid sequence: CASSATGTGSYEQYF.

CDR3 sequence reads: CASSLGAVDYEQYF. The CDR3 DNA sequence: TGTGCCAGCAGCTTAGGGGCCGTAGACTACGAGCAGTACTTC. The chain recombines TRBV11-2 with TRBJ2-7, with D unresolved. In germline, CDR1 is SGHAT, CDR2 FQNNGV. CDR3 length equals 14 residues. Between the trimmed V and J ends, which lost 1 base and 3 bases, there was a span of 10 bases.

CDR3 in amino acids: CASSPLGLAGGSSYNEQFF. CDR3 sequence (DNA): TGTGCCAGCAGCCCCCTAGGACTAGCGGGGGGGAGCTCCTACAATGAGCAGTTCTTC. This chain links TRBV27 with TRBJ2-1, with TRBD2 matching 15 bases. Unmatched junction bases numbered 9, after V lost 6 bases and J lost 0 bases. The CDR3 spans 19 residues. Germline values: CDR1 MNHEY, CDR2 SMNVEV (reference sequence).

The chain has TRBV5-5 and TRBJ2-7, with 10 bases that match TRBD1. The CDR3 length is 15 residues. The trim removed 2 bases at V and 3 bases at J, leaving 5 bases unmatched. CDR1 is SGHKS and CDR2 is YYEKEE in the germline V gene (reference sequence). The chain's CDR3 is CASSFGTGVRYEQYF. For the CDR3, the DNA is TGTGCCAGCAGCTTCGGGACAGGGGTTCGCTACGAGCAGTACTTC.

The chain is built from TRBV23-1 and TRBJ1-4; D possibly corresponds to TRBD1 (6 bases). TRBV23-1 is placed among ORFs of uncertain function. Trimming left V 0 bases short and J 8 bases short, with 13 bases between. The CDR3 contains 15 residues. CDR3 amino acids: CASSQSWGAGEKLFF. CDR3 nucleotide sequence: TGCGCCAGCAGTCAATCGTGGGGGGCGGGCGAAAAACTGTTTTTT.

The chain carries TRBV7-9 and TRBJ2-5, with D possibly being TRBD1 (7 bases). The J call may be wrong; the DNA end is better matched by TRBJ2-7. The CDR3 sequence is 15 residues long. Germline V gene lookup returns CDR1 SEHNR and CDR2 FQNEAQ (reference sequence). The CDR3 protein is CASSSGGTSPYEQYF. In DNA form, the CDR3 reads TGTGCCAGCAGCTCAGGGGGGACATCACCCTACGAGCAGTACTTC.

The rearrangement links TRBV5-1 to TRBJ1-1; a possible D gene is TRBD1 (5 bases). Between the trimmed V and J ends, which lost 0 bases and 4 bases, there was a span of 10 bases. CDR1 and CDR2 from the germline V gene are SGHRS and YFSETQ. This CDR3 has 14 residues. The CDR3 region has the DNA TGCGCCAGCAGCTTGGATGGGGGAGGCACTGAAGCTTTCTTT. This encodes CASSLDGGGTEAFF.

J is TRBJ2-7 and V is TRBV6-6; TRBD2 agrees at 7 bases. Per the germline V gene, CDR1 is MNHNY and CDR2 is SVGAGI (reference sequence). V lost 7 bases to trimming and J lost 4 bases; unmatched junction nucleotides: 4. The CDR3 contains 12 residues. CDR3 region: CASTRGGYEQYF. CDR3 bases: TGTGCCAGCACGAGGGGAGGGTACGAGCAGTACTTC.

This clone has only a few counts. The chain links TRBV13 to TRBJ1-1, with a possible D match to TRBD1 (6 bases). Germline lookup yields CDR1 PRHDT and CDR2 FYEKMQ (reference sequence). The CDR3 is 14 amino acids. V was clipped by 5 bases and J by 0 bases, with 10 bases between them. This CDR3 reads CASSRTEMNTEAFF. The CDR3 bases are TGTGCCAGCAGCCGGACAGAAATGAACACTGAAGCTTTCTTT.